A single sample gave rise to the 17 T cell receptor beta chains below, sequenced in a study of blood T cell repertoires in COVID-19. Clones were read by immunoSEQ multiplex PCR, and TCRdb kept only the in-frame ones, dropping some. The table lists around 170,000 clones, approximately 90% of them singletons. Specimen: peripheral blood. The receptors stem from a man between 60 and 75 years old with acute or convalescent COVID-19.

The chain carries TRBV18 and TRBJ1-4, with unresolved D. This CDR3 region has 14 residues. Germline V lookup: CDR1 KGHSH, CDR2 LQKENI. V shed 2 bases and J shed 12 bases, with 16 bases lying between them. This chain's CDR3 is CASSPDTGEGELFF. The CDR3 DNA is TGTGCCAGCTCACCAGATACGGGAGAAGGTGAACTGTTTTTT. Based on the CDR3 plus reference TRBV18 and TRBJ1-4, the full variable domain is NAGVMQNPRHLVRRRGQEARLRCSPMKGHSHVYWYRQLPEEGLKFMVYLQKENIIDESGMPKERFSAEFPKEGPSILRIQQVVRGDSAAYFCASSPDTGEGELFFGSGTQLSVL.

The chain has TRBV5-1 and TRBJ1-3, with D maybe TRBD1 (5 bases). Between the trimmed V and J ends, which lost 0 bases and 6 bases, there was a span of 13 bases. This CDR3 has 15 residues. Germline CDR1 and CDR2: SGHRS and YFSETQ. CDR3 region: CASSLARAGLNTIYF. CDR3 DNA sequence: TGCGCCAGCAGCTTGGCCAGGGCTGGTCTAAACACCATATATTTT.

The CDR3 DNA sequence: TGTGCCAGCAGCCTAAACTACGAGCAGTACTTC. It encodes CASSLNYEQYF. This chain uses TRBV5-6 with TRBJ2-7, with D uncertain. The CDR3 consists of 11 residues. Germline CDR1 reads SGHDT; CDR2 reads YYEEEE. Trimming pared 4 bases from V and 3 bases from J, leaving 5 bases between.

In nucleotides, the CDR3 is TGTGCCACCAGCCAACCAGGGCTCCTCACTGAAGCTTTCTTT. Its translation: CATSQPGLLTEAFF. The chain couples TRBV15 to TRBJ1-1; possible D gene TRBD1, 5 bases. Germline CDR1 and CDR2: LNHNV and YYDKDF (reference sequence). Trimming took off 5 bases at V and 4 bases at J, with 14 bases between the two ends. This CDR3 contains 14 residues.

The chain has TRBV13 and TRBJ1-1; no clear D. Germline V gene sequence: CDR1 PRHDT, CDR2 FYEKMQ (reference sequence). V lost 2 bases to trimming and J lost 1 base, with 8 bases between them. This CDR3 has 14 residues. The CDR3 sequence is CASSLMRRNTEAFF. The CDR3 DNA sequence: TGTGCCAGCAGCTTAATGCGTCGGAACACTGAAGCTTTCTTT.

This chain links TRBV7-8 with TRBJ2-5; TRBD1 is a possible D gene (6 bases). This CDR3 has 15 residues. The germline V and J ends were trimmed by 7 bases and 5 bases, with 20 bases remaining between them. Germline CDR1 is SGHVS and CDR2 is FQNEAQ. CDR3 loop: CASIKSWGLQETQYF. The CDR3 nucleotides are TGTGCCAGCATCAAGAGTTGGGGGCTCCAGGAGACCCAGTACTTC.

The chain uses TRBV6-5 and TRBJ1-6; unclear D gene. V was pared by 5 bases and J by 8 bases, with 13 bases between. The germline CDR1 and CDR2 sequences are MNHEY and SVGAGI. The CDR3 has 14 amino acids. The CDR3 region is CASSPWTGDSPLHF. The CDR3 DNA reads TGTGCCAGCAGTCCTTGGACCGGGGATTCACCCCTCCACTTT.

This chain joins TRBV9 and TRBJ2-7; 7 bases are shared with TRBD1. The germline V gene has CDR1 SGDLS and CDR2 YYNGEE. J gave up 2 bases and V 0 bases, and 5 bases lay outside the gene matches. The CDR3 runs to 15 residues. Here the CDR3 DNA reads TGTGCCAGCAGCGTAGGACAGGGATATGCCTACGAGCAGTACTTC. Translated: CASSVGQGYAYEQYF.

The chain has TRBV7-2 and TRBJ2-1, with a tentative D call TRBD2 (6 bases). Germline CDR1 SGHTA, CDR2 FQGNSA. V lost 1 base and J 4 bases, leaving 11 bases between the germline ends. This CDR3 has 15 residues. Written as DNA, the CDR3 is TGTGCCAGCAGCTTAGGGGGGAGCGGGTACAATGAGCAGTTCTTC. Translation: CASSLGGSGYNEQFF.

The CDR3 coding sequence is TGTGCCAGCAGCGGCACTAGCGGCCAAGAGACCCAGTACTTC. This sequence encodes CASSGTSGQETQYF. The chain couples TRBV5-4 to TRBJ2-5; 8 bases line up with TRBD2. The junction had 3 bases not matched to a gene; V was cut back by 4 bases and J by 1 base. The germline V gene encodes CDR1 SGHNT and CDR2 YYREEE (reference sequence). The CDR3 loop spans 14 amino acids.

V is TRBV18 and J is TRBJ1-1; the D gene is possibly TRBD1 (5 bases). The CDR3 is made up of 13 amino acids. Trimming took 6 bases from V and 8 from J, leaving 16 bases between them. Germline V lookup: CDR1 KGHSH, CDR2 LQKENI. Written as DNA, the CDR3 is TGTGCCAGCTCTCCCGGGACTCCTCAGGAAGCTTTCTTT. Its translation: CASSPGTPQEAFF.

The CDR3 region is CSAITGTGGYVYGYTF. The CDR3 region has the DNA TGCAGCGCAATCACCGGGACAGGGGGCTATGTGTATGGCTACACCTTC. V usage is TRBV29-1 and J usage is TRBJ1-2; the match to TRBD1 covers 12 bases. The CDR3 runs to 16 residues. V trimming: 7 bases; J trimming: 5 bases; junction bases outside the gene matches: 14. Germline CDR1 is SQVTM and CDR2 is ANQGSEA.

The chain links TRBV23-1 to TRBJ1-6; 8 bases line up with TRBD1. TRBV23-1 is recorded as an ORF, its role being uncertain. The junction had 11 bases not matched to a gene; V was cut back by 0 bases and J by 4 bases. This CDR3 comprises 19 residues. In DNA form, the CDR3 reads TGCGCCAGCAGTCAATCGGACAGGCCAGGGGGCCCTTATAATTCACCCCTCCACTTT. It encodes CASSQSDRPGGPYNSPLHF.

The chain recombines TRBV2 with TRBJ1-2; a possible D gene is TRBD1 (5 bases). The CDR3 runs 14 residues. The germline V gene encodes CDR1 SNHLY and CDR2 FYNNEI. V was trimmed by 8 bases and J by 4 bases, leaving 17 bases between them. CDR3 loop: CASWNRLPTYGYTF. CDR3 nucleotide sequence: TGTGCCAGCTGGAACAGGTTACCCACCTATGGCTACACCTTC.

The chain has TRBV5-1 and TRBJ1-5; maybe TRBD1 (6 bases). Germline values: CDR1 SGHRS, CDR2 YFSETQ. Trimming removed 0 bases at V and 7 bases at J, with 17 bases between. The CDR3 has 16 residues. CDR3 loop: CASSLEGRGSKQPQHF. The CDR3 DNA is TGCGCCAGCAGCTTGGAGGGCAGGGGTTCGAAGCAGCCCCAGCATTTT.

CDR3 in amino acids: CASSESTSGGWVITGELFF. Written as DNA, the CDR3 is TGCGCCAGCAGTGAGTCTACTAGCGGGGGTTGGGTAATCACCGGGGAGCTGTTTTTT. The chain combines TRBV10-1 with TRBJ2-2; 11 nucleotides match TRBD2. Trimming took 0 bases from V and 4 from J; bases not matched to a gene: 10. The CDR3 has 19 residues. Germline V gene sequence: CDR1 WNHNN, CDR2 SYGVQD (reference sequence).

The CDR3 spells CAISDNRGNTEAFF. CDR3 nucleotides: TGTGCCATCAGTGATAACAGGGGGAACACTGAAGCTTTCTTT. J is TRBJ1-1 and V is TRBV10-3; 7 bases are a match to TRBD1. This CDR3 comprises 14 residues. The germline V gene has CDR1 ENHRY and CDR2 SYGVKD. V trimming: 3 bases; J trimming: 1 base; junction bases outside the gene matches: 2.